A selection of T cell receptor delta chains follows, all from one sample in a study of gamma-delta T cells after stem cell transplantation. TCRdb reapplied CATT to the RT-PCR reads. The sample lists 250 to 300 delta-chain clones; approximately 6% were seen once. The sequencing input was gamma-delta T cells. The receptors shown here come from a human donor. It is not recorded whose cells these are; they may come from a transplant donor. Each CDR3 is given without its conserved first and last residue.

j_call: TRDJ1
v_call: TRDV2
cdr3_aa: ACDTHLPTIHGDYDKLI

j_call: TRDJ1
v_call: TRDV2
cdr3_aa: ACDTVLGGYGSTDKLI

j_call: TRDJ1
v_call: TRDV2
cdr3_aa: ACDTVGGIGPDKLI

j_call: TRDJ1
v_call: TRDV2
cdr3_aa: ACDTVMATDKLI

j_call: TRDJ2
v_call: TRDV2
cdr3_aa: ACDEVLGGAAAQLF

j_call: TRDJ3
v_call: TRDV3
cdr3_aa: AFPRTFPTGGYFSWDTRQMF

j_call: TRDJ1
v_call: TRDV2
cdr3_aa: ACEQLGDRGSAADKLI

j_call: TRDJ1
v_call: TRDV2
cdr3_aa: ACDTLGDRTDKLI

j_call: TRDJ1
v_call: TRDV2
cdr3_aa: ACYFSLPYTDKLI

j_call: TRDJ1
v_call: TRDV2
cdr3_aa: ACDTVGGGPYTDKLI

j_call: TRDJ1
v_call: TRDV2
cdr3_aa: ACDTVTGGYVTTDKLI

j_call: TRDJ1
v_call: TRDV2
cdr3_aa: ACDGLGDAAKLI

j_call: TRDJ1
v_call: TRDV2
cdr3_aa: ACDTVGANTDKLI

j_call: TRDJ1
v_call: TRDV2
cdr3_aa: ACDTIGADKLI

j_call: TRDJ1
v_call: TRDV2
cdr3_aa: ACDPLGGTEYTDKLI

j_call: TRDJ1
v_call: TRDV2
cdr3_aa: ACDTMMGDTQYTDKLI

j_call: TRDJ1
v_call: TRDV2
cdr3_aa: ACDSVSTEGGHTDKLI

j_call: TRDJ1
v_call: TRDV2
cdr3_aa: ACDTVGGIRSGDKLI

j_call: TRDJ1
v_call: TRDV2
cdr3_aa: ACDTVGANTDKLI

j_call: TRDJ1
v_call: TRDV1
cdr3_aa: ALGELPSYIKSLLGDHTDKLI

j_call: TRDJ1
v_call: TRDV2
cdr3_aa: ACDTVLGSQYTDKLI

j_call: TRDJ1
v_call: TRDV2
cdr3_aa: ACDPWGRYTDKLI

j_call: TRDJ1
v_call: TRDV2
cdr3_aa: ACDSLLGDTKLI

j_call: TRDJ1
v_call: TRDV2
cdr3_aa: ACDTVLGDTVLI

j_call: TRDJ3
v_call: TRDV2
cdr3_aa: ACDGVLGDSHSSWDTRQMF

j_call: TRDJ1
v_call: TRDV1
cdr3_aa: ALGDPLGAVYTDKLI

j_call: TRDJ1
v_call: TRDV2
cdr3_aa: ACDTVGGPDKLI

j_call: TRDJ1
v_call: TRDV2
cdr3_aa: ACDTHLPTIRGDYDKLI

j_call: TRDJ1
v_call: TRDV2
cdr3_aa: ACDPIARGTDKLI

j_call: TRDJ1
v_call: TRDV3
cdr3_aa: AFFSSRVRRGTDKLI

j_call: TRDJ1
v_call: TRDV1
cdr3_aa: ALGEPLSQWGYGTNTDKLI

j_call: TRDJ1
v_call: TRDV2
cdr3_aa: ACDNWGDTDKLI

j_call: TRDJ1
v_call: TRDV2
cdr3_aa: ACDTVRDKRMYTDKLI

j_call: TRDJ3
v_call: TRDV2
cdr3_aa: ACDVLGDSRGSWDTRQMF